A selection of T cell receptor beta chains follows, all from one sample in a study of CD8 T cell repertoires and HIV-1 epitope variants. Assay used: immunoSEQ multiplex PCR; TCRdb lists only in-frame clones, some missing. The data contain over 4,000 clones, roughly 67% of them singletons. The antigens of these receptors remain unknown. Sequenced: cultured CD8+ T cells derived from PBMCs. The origin of the receptors is a male donor with HIV. Each CDR3 is given with its conserved first and last residue. D genes are given only for firm matches. A clone size is listed for some rows: how often the clone was seen (once, few, many), or a class if it is expanded.

v_call: TRBV5-4
j_call: TRBJ1-1
clone_size: few
d_call: -
cdr3_aa: CASSLHVNTEAFF
cdr3_nt: TGTGCCAGCAGCTTGCATGTGAACACTGAAGCTTTCTTT

v_call: TRBV9
j_call: TRBJ1-5
clone_size: -
d_call: -
cdr3_aa: CASSARGSLNQPQHF
cdr3_nt: TGTGCCAGCAGCGCCCGAGGGAGTCTCAATCAGCCCCAGCATTTT

v_call: TRBV6-5
j_call: TRBJ2-2
clone_size: medium-sized
d_call: -
cdr3_aa: CASSSDSTGELFF
cdr3_nt: TGTGCCAGCAGCTCGGACAGCACCGGGGAGCTGTTTTTT

v_call: TRBV28
j_call: TRBJ2-1
clone_size: -
d_call: TRBD1
cdr3_aa: CASSIQGEDEQFF
cdr3_nt: TGTGCCAGCAGCATACAGGGGGAAGATGAGCAGTTCTTC

v_call: TRBV5-1
j_call: TRBJ1-1
clone_size: few
d_call: -
cdr3_aa: CASTYGPVSAEAFF
cdr3_nt: TGCGCCAGCACCTATGGGCCGGTTTCGGCTGAAGCTTTCTTT

v_call: TRBV10-3
j_call: TRBJ2-1
clone_size: few
d_call: -
cdr3_aa: CAISERLYNEQFF
cdr3_nt: TGTGCCATCAGTGAGCGCTTATACAATGAGCAGTTCTTC

v_call: TRBV29-1
j_call: TRBJ1-1
clone_size: -
d_call: -
cdr3_aa: CSVVTHSDTEAFF
cdr3_nt: TGCAGCGTTGTCACACATTCGGACACTGAAGCTTTCTTT

v_call: TRBV25-1
j_call: TRBJ2-7
clone_size: -
d_call: -
cdr3_aa: CASSDWNRAVHEQYF
cdr3_nt: TGTGCCAGCAGTGATTGGAACAGGGCGGTCCACGAGCAGTACTTC

v_call: TRBV6-5
j_call: TRBJ1-6
clone_size: -
d_call: TRBD1
cdr3_aa: CASSSGQGNSPLHF
cdr3_nt: TGTGCCAGCAGTTCGGGACAGGGAAATTCACCCCTCCACTTT

v_call: TRBV27
j_call: TRBJ2-3
clone_size: -
d_call: TRBD2
cdr3_aa: CASRPTTSGRASTDTQYF
cdr3_nt: TGTGCCAGCAGACCCACGACTAGCGGGAGGGCTAGCACAGATACGCAGTATTTT

v_call: TRBV7-6
j_call: TRBJ2-1
clone_size: -
d_call: -
cdr3_aa: CASSLTQGGYNEQFF
cdr3_nt: TGTGCCAGCAGCTTGACACAGGGGGGGTACAATGAGCAGTTCTTC

v_call: TRBV28
j_call: TRBJ2-1
clone_size: -
d_call: -
cdr3_aa: CASSLGLNEQFF
cdr3_nt: TGTGCCAGCAGTTTGGGGTTAAATGAGCAGTTCTTC

v_call: TRBV13
j_call: TRBJ1-2
clone_size: -
d_call: -
cdr3_aa: CASSFRPGRLGYGYTF
cdr3_nt: TGTGCCAGCAGCTTTCGACCGGGGCGTCTTGGCTATGGCTACACCTTC

v_call: TRBV9
j_call: TRBJ1-1
clone_size: -
d_call: -
cdr3_aa: CASSSYIEAEAFF
cdr3_nt: TGTGCCAGCAGCTCCTATATAGAGGCTGAAGCTTTCTTT

v_call: TRBV10-3
j_call: TRBJ2-5
clone_size: -
d_call: TRBD2
cdr3_aa: CAISESLAGSQQETQYF
cdr3_nt: TGTGCCATCAGTGAGTCGCTAGCGGGGAGCCAACAAGAGACCCAGTACTTC

v_call: TRBV29-1
j_call: TRBJ2-1
clone_size: -
d_call: TRBD1
cdr3_aa: CSVMGGTGENEQFF
cdr3_nt: TGCAGCGTCATGGGAGGGACAGGGGAGAATGAGCAGTTCTTC

v_call: TRBV7-2
j_call: TRBJ2-5
clone_size: -
d_call: -
cdr3_aa: CASSLWDGRSALETQYF
cdr3_nt: TGTGCCAGCAGCTTATGGGACGGACGATCTGCGTTGGAGACCCAGTACTTC

v_call: TRBV29-1
j_call: TRBJ1-1
clone_size: -
d_call: TRBD1
cdr3_aa: CSAGQGQGVNTEAFF
cdr3_nt: TGCAGCGCTGGGCAGGGACAGGGGGTTAACACTGAAGCTTTCTTT

v_call: TRBV11-2
j_call: TRBJ2-7
clone_size: -
d_call: -
cdr3_aa: CASSLEVGYEQYF
cdr3_nt: TGTGCCAGCAGCTTAGAAGTCGGGTACGAGCAGTACTTC

v_call: TRBV19
j_call: TRBJ1-2
clone_size: -
d_call: TRBD1
cdr3_aa: CASSINFGDRDGYTF
cdr3_nt: TGTGCCAGTAGTATCAATTTTGGGGACAGGGACGGCTACACCTTC

v_call: TRBV5-4
j_call: TRBJ2-1
clone_size: once
d_call: -
cdr3_aa: CASSLFSEPYNEQFF
cdr3_nt: TGTGCCAGCAGCTTGTTTAGCGAGCCCTACAATGAGCAGTTCTTC

v_call: TRBV4-1
j_call: TRBJ2-7
clone_size: -
d_call: -
cdr3_aa: CASSQDPAGMTYEQYF
cdr3_nt: TGCGCCAGCAGCCAAGATCCCGCAGGGATGACCTACGAGCAGTACTTC

v_call: TRBV6-5
j_call: TRBJ2-3
clone_size: -
d_call: TRBD2
cdr3_aa: CASSGLAGGTDTQYF
cdr3_nt: TGTGCCAGCAGCGGACTAGCGGGAGGGACAGATACGCAGTATTTT

v_call: TRBV4-1
j_call: TRBJ2-7
clone_size: -
d_call: -
cdr3_aa: CASSRGGLADEQYF
cdr3_nt: TGCGCCAGCAGCCGAGGGGGGCTAGCTGACGAGCAGTACTTC

v_call: TRBV7-9
j_call: TRBJ2-7
clone_size: -
d_call: TRBD1
cdr3_aa: CASSETGGVYEQYF
cdr3_nt: TGTGCCAGCAGCGAGACAGGGGGCGTCTACGAGCAGTACTTC

v_call: TRBV19
j_call: TRBJ1-1
clone_size: -
d_call: TRBD1
cdr3_aa: CASSIRIEGTGDTEAFF
cdr3_nt: TGTGCCAGTAGTATACGTATTGAGGGGACAGGGGACACTGAAGCTTTCTTT

v_call: TRBV2
j_call: TRBJ2-2
clone_size: -
d_call: TRBD2
cdr3_aa: CASSDLLGGIGTGELFF
cdr3_nt: TGTGCCAGCAGTGACCTGCTGGGGGGGATAGGCACCGGGGAGCTGTTTTTT

v_call: TRBV7-9
j_call: TRBJ1-1
clone_size: few
d_call: -
cdr3_aa: CASSLDQIQREAFF
cdr3_nt: TGTGCCAGCAGCTTAGATCAGATACAGCGAGAAGCTTTCTTT

v_call: TRBV30
j_call: TRBJ1-2
clone_size: -
d_call: TRBD1
cdr3_aa: CAWSVQGARGYGYTF
cdr3_nt: TGTGCCTGGAGTGTACAGGGGGCTAGAGGGTATGGCTACACCTTC

v_call: TRBV5-1
j_call: TRBJ2-7
clone_size: -
d_call: -
cdr3_aa: CASSLEGRWAYEQYF
cdr3_nt: TGCGCCAGCAGCTTGGAGGGACGGTGGGCCTACGAGCAGTACTTC

v_call: TRBV19
j_call: TRBJ1-5
clone_size: -
d_call: -
cdr3_aa: CASSIFSQANQPQHF
cdr3_nt: TGTGCCAGTAGTATTTTTTCACAGGCCAATCAGCCCCAGCATTTT

v_call: TRBV5-6
j_call: TRBJ2-7
clone_size: -
d_call: -
cdr3_aa: CASSGGTVGHEQYF
cdr3_nt: TGTGCCAGCAGCGGGGGGACTGTCGGCCACGAGCAGTACTTC

v_call: TRBV2
j_call: TRBJ2-7
clone_size: -
d_call: -
cdr3_aa: CASSEAGYEQYF
cdr3_nt: TGTGCCAGCAGTGAAGCCGGGTACGAGCAGTACTTC

v_call: TRBV5-1
j_call: TRBJ1-4
clone_size: -
d_call: -
cdr3_aa: CASQVATNEKLFF
cdr3_nt: TGCGCCAGCCAAGTAGCAACTAATGAAAAACTGTTTTTT

v_call: TRBV13
j_call: TRBJ2-1
clone_size: -
d_call: TRBD1
cdr3_aa: CASSLSQGISYNEQFF
cdr3_nt: TGTGCCAGCAGTTTATCACAGGGGATATCCTACAATGAGCAGTTCTTC

v_call: TRBV11-3
j_call: TRBJ2-5
clone_size: once
d_call: -
cdr3_aa: CASSLRLERGQETQYF
cdr3_nt: TGTGCCAGCAGCTTACGACTAGAGAGGGGACAAGAGACCCAGTACTTC

v_call: TRBV5-6
j_call: TRBJ1-5
clone_size: -
d_call: -
cdr3_aa: CASSYGTNSNQPQHF
cdr3_nt: TGTGCCAGCAGCTACGGGACAAATAGCAATCAGCCCCAGCATTTT

v_call: TRBV19
j_call: TRBJ2-7
clone_size: few
d_call: TRBD1
cdr3_aa: CASSMGQDYEQYF
cdr3_nt: TGTGCCAGTAGTATGGGACAGGACTACGAGCAGTACTTC

v_call: TRBV19
j_call: TRBJ1-1
clone_size: -
d_call: -
cdr3_aa: CASSQGYSRNGMNTEAFF
cdr3_nt: TGTGCCAGTAGTCAGGGATACAGTCGAAATGGCATGAACACTGAAGCTTTCTTT

v_call: TRBV5-1
j_call: TRBJ2-1
clone_size: few
d_call: TRBD1
cdr3_aa: CASSGQGAEEQFF
cdr3_nt: TGCGCCAGCAGCGGACAGGGGGCGGAGGAGCAGTTCTTC

v_call: TRBV10-1
j_call: TRBJ2-3
clone_size: few
d_call: -
cdr3_aa: CASSESGGPGDTQYF
cdr3_nt: TGCGCCAGCAGTGAGTCGGGGGGGCCGGGAGATACGCAGTATTTT

v_call: TRBV7-9
j_call: TRBJ2-2
clone_size: -
d_call: -
cdr3_aa: CASSHIKGRDTGELFF
cdr3_nt: TGTGCCAGCAGCCACATTAAGGGGCGCGACACCGGGGAGCTGTTTTTT